This T cell receptor (beta chain) was sequenced for a study of beta chain features in type 1 diabetes. Germline V gene sequence: CDR1 LGHNA, CDR2 YSLEER. CDR3 length: 14 residues. V was pared by 1 base and J by 0 bases, with 6 bases between. General study points: The study found that naive, central memory and Treg TCRB repertoires appeared more similar in patients than in healthy donors.

This clone has more than one count but fewer than ten. The antigen is undetermined. Other DNA sequences in the sample encode the same CDR3. TCRB transcripts that were expressed got sequenced, as all of the isolated RNA had been reverse transcribed. The average read count of naive, central memory and regulatory T cell samples was approximately 3.5 million. TCRdb's copy holds only in-frame clones and misses some; the assay was immunoSEQ multiplex PCR. This sample has 300,000 or so clones; 8% occur once, and the top ten carry less than 0.45%. One heparinised draw of blood, averaging around 120 mL, came from each donor. Stem cell-like memory, regulatory, central memory and naive CD4+ cells were sorted via CD45RO/CCR7/CD25/CD127/CD95/CD27.

This clonotype was sampled from a woman between 18 and 29 years old in good health. The sequenced material came from central memory CD4+ T cells from blood. This chain links TRBV4-3 with TRBJ1-1; D ambiguous. CDR3 amino acids: CASSQGSVNTEAFF. The CDR3 coding sequence is TGCGCCAGCAGCCAAGGGTCGGTGAACACTGAAGCTTTCTTT.